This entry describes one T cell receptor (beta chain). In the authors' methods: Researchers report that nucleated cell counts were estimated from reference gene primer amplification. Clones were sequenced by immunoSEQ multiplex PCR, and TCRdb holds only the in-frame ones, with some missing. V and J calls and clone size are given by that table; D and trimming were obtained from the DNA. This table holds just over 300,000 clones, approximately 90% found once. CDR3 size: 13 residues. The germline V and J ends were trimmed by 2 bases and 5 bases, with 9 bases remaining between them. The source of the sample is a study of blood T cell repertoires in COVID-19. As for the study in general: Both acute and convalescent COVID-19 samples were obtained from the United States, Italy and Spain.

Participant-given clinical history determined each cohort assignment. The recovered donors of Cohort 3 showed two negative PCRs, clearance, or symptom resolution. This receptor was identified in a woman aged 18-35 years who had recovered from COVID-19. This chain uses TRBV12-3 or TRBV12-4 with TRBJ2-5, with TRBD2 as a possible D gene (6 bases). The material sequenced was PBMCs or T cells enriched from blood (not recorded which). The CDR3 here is CASSLMEGETQYF. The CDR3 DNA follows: TGTGCCAGCAGTTTAATGGAGGGGGAGACCCAGTACTTC.